This TCR beta chain was obtained from a study of Ad26.COV2.S vaccination and SARS-CoV-2 variants. Clones were sequenced by immunoSEQ multiplex PCR, and TCRdb holds only the in-frame ones, with some missing. Of roughly 350,000 clones in the sample, 80% to 90% were seen once. There are 16 residues in the CDR3. CDR1 is MDHEN and CDR2 is SYDVKM in the germline V gene. Trimming took 4 bases from V and 1 from J; bases not matched to a gene: 10. Indicated treatment: around 19 received Ad26.COV2.S at low or high dose, single or two shots; 5 received placebo; per-sample allocation not given. Samples analyzed were those drawn on day 63 after the first vaccine or placebo injection.

This receptor was taken from a person between 18 and 65 years old who received the Ad26.COV2.S COVID-19 vaccine or a placebo. The sequencing used peripheral blood, collected in a trial of Ad26.COV2.S vaccine versus placebo. This chain uses TRBV28 with TRBJ2-7, with 7 positions matching TRBD1. CDR3 loop: CASSYGGTELSYEQYF. CDR3 nucleotides: TGTGCCAGCAGTTATGGTGGGACAGAGCTTTCCTACGAGCAGTACTTC.